A single sample gave rise to the 10 T cell receptor beta chains below, sequenced in a study of vaccination effects on CD4 cells after COVID-19. After more than 9 days in culture, the CD4+ T cells were isolated. The person had a PCR-confirmed SARS-CoV-2 infection during March to December 2020. All participants had two doses of either the BNT162b2 or mRNA-1273 vaccine. Produced via immunoSEQ multiplex PCR; TCRdb's table is partial and in-frame only. The sample contains tens of thousands of clones, around 70% of which appear only once. Their specific antigens are unknown. The sequencing used CD4+ T cells from PBMCs cultured without peptide, collected after COVID-19 vaccination. These receptors were taken from a human donor who had a prior SARS-CoV-2 infection.

V usage is TRBV30 and J usage is TRBJ1-5, with 7 bases aligning to TRBD1. The CDR3 sequence is 14 residues long. Trimming cost V 4 bases and J 1 base; bases outside gene matches: 4. CDR1 GTSNPN and CDR2 SVGIG come from the germline V gene (reference sequence). CDR3 bases: TGTGCCTGGACGGAGGGACAGAGCAATCAGCCCCAGCATTTT. Amino acids: CAWTEGQSNQPQHF.

This clone was counted only a few times. V gene TRBV7-9 combines with J gene TRBJ2-7, with a weak D call TRBD2 (6 bases). The V end lost 6 bases, the J end lost 7 bases, and 22 bases lay between the germline ends. This CDR3 has 15 residues. Germline V gene sequence: CDR1 SEHNR, CDR2 FQNEAQ (reference sequence). CDR3 nucleotides: TGTGCCAGCAGTACAACTGAAAACGGGGCGGGAGAGCAGTACTTC. Amino acid sequence: CASSTTENGAGEQYF.

J is TRBJ2-1 and V is TRBV4-3; no clear D. The CDR3 consists of 15 residues. Looked up from germline, CDR1 is LGHNA and CDR2 is YSLEER. Trimming cost V 1 base and J 6 bases, with 13 bases left between them. CDR3 protein: CASSQGLPNTNEQFF. The CDR3 DNA reads as TGCGCCAGCAGCCAAGGACTCCCCAACACCAATGAGCAGTTCTTC.

The rearrangement uses TRBV6-2 or TRBV6-3 and TRBJ2-3; the match to TRBD2 covers 7 bases. The junction had 4 bases not matched to a gene; V was cut back by 5 bases and J by 2 bases. The germline V gene encodes CDR1 MNHEY and CDR2 SVGEGT. The CDR3 sequence is 14 residues long. The CDR3 loop reads CASSARDYTDTQYF. The CDR3 nucleotides are TGTGCCAGCAGTGCCCGGGACTACACAGATACGCAGTATTTT.

For the CDR3, the DNA is TGCGCCAGCAGGATAGGGTCACAGTTGAACACTGAAGCTTTCTTT. Translation: CASRIGSQLNTEAFF. This chain joins TRBV5-1 and TRBJ1-1; D is undetermined. Deletions cut 5 bases from V and 0 bases from J, with 14 bases between. This CDR3 comprises 15 residues. Germline lookup yields CDR1 SGHRS and CDR2 YFSETQ.

This chain joins TRBV21-1 and TRBJ1-1. TRBV21-1 is recorded as a pseudogene. The CDR3 length is 15 residues. The CDR3 sequence is CASSKKDFANTEAFF. The CDR3 DNA reads as TGTGCCAGCAGCAAAAAAGACTTTGCGAACACTGAAGCTTTCTTT.

The DNA of the CDR3 is TGTGCCAGCAGCCAATGGACGAACCAAGAGACCCAGTACTTC. Its translation: CASSQWTNQETQYF. J is TRBJ2-5 and V is TRBV3-1 (or the pseudogene TRBV3-2); no definite D call. The ends were cut back, 2 bases at V and 0 bases at J, with 7 bases in the middle. The CDR3 sequence is 14 residues long. Germline-derived CDR1 and CDR2 are LGHDT and YNNKEL (reference sequence).

The V and J genes are TRBV27 and TRBJ1-6; 9 positions agree with TRBD1. The CDR3 has 15 residues. V was clipped by 7 bases and J by 9 bases; unmatched bases: 10. Germline V gene data show CDR1 as MNHEY and CDR2 as SMNVEV (reference sequence). In DNA, the CDR3 is TGTGCCAGCACTACCGGGACAGGGATTAGTTCACCCCTCCACTTT. This gives the protein CASTTGTGISSPLHF.

CDR3 in DNA: TGTGCCAGCACCAGGGGGAATAGCGGAGCAGATACGCAGTATTTT. This translates into CASTRGNSGADTQYF. This sequence joins TRBV11-1 and TRBJ2-3, with D possibly being TRBD1 (7 bases). Trimming removed 7 bases from V and 4 bases from J, with 18 bases in between. This CDR3 contains 15 residues. Germline-derived CDR1 and CDR2 are SGHAT and FQDESV (reference sequence).

This clone was seen a handful of times. The J gene is TRBJ2-7, the V gene TRBV6-2 or TRBV6-3; D is tentatively TRBD1 or TRBD2 (6 bases each). Trimming removed 4 bases at V and 2 bases at J, with 15 bases between. CDR1 and CDR2 from the germline V gene are MNHEY and SVGEGT. The CDR3 consists of 15 residues. The CDR3 bases are TGTGCCAGCAGTTCCGATTGGGGGGCGGCCTACGAGCAGTACTTC. Protein sequence: CASSSDWGAAYEQYF.